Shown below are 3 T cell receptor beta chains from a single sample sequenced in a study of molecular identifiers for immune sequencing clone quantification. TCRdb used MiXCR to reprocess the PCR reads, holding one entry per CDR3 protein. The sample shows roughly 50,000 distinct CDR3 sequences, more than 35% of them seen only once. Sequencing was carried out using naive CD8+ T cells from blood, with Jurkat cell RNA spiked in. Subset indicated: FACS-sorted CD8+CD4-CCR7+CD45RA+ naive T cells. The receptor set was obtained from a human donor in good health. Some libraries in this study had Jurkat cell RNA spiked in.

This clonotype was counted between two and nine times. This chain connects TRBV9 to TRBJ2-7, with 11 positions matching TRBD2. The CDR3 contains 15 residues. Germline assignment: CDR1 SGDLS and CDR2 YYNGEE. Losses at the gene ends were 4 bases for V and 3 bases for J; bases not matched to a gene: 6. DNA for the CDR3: TGTGCCAGCAGCTCTACTAGCGGGAGAATCTACGAGCAGTACTTC. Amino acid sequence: CASSSTSGRIYEQYF.

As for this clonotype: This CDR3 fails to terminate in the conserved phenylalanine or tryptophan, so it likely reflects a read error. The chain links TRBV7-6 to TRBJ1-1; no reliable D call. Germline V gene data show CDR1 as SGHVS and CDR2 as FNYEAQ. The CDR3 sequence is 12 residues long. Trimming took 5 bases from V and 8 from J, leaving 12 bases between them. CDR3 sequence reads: CASSPAGREAFI. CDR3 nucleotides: TGTGCCAGCAGCCCCGCCGGAAGAGAAGCTTTCATT.

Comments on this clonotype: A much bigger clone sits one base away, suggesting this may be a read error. CDR3 DNA sequence: TGTGCCAGCAGTATACTAGGGGCTTTACTTAATTCACCCCTCCACTTT. Translation gives CASSILGALLNSPLHF. The chain carries TRBV27 and TRBJ1-6; TRBD1 is a possible D gene (5 bases). Trimming pared 5 bases from V and 6 bases from J, leaving 17 bases between. This CDR3 has 16 residues. Germline CDR1 reads MNHEY; CDR2 reads SMNVEV (reference sequence).